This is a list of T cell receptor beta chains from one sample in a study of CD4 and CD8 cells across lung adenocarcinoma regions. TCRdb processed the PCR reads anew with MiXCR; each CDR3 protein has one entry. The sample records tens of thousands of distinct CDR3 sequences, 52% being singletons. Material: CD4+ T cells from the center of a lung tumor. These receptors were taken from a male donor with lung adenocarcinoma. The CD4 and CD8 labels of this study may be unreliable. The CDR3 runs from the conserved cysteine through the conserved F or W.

cdr3_aa: CASSSPERGNYGYTF
j_call: TRBJ1-2
v_call: TRBV12-3/TRBV12-4

cdr3_aa: CASSSGTEYNSPLHF
j_call: TRBJ1-6
v_call: TRBV12-3/TRBV12-4

cdr3_aa: CARSVGASGRKTQYF
j_call: .
v_call: TRBV6-1

cdr3_aa: CASSADLTGTDTQYF
j_call: TRBJ2-3
v_call: TRBV9

cdr3_aa: CARGDGGGGQDTQYF
j_call: TRBJ2-3
v_call: TRBV6-4

cdr3_aa: CASSAGSGGADTQYF
j_call: TRBJ2-3
v_call: TRBV6-4

cdr3_aa: CASSDVGPYNEQFF
j_call: TRBJ2-1
v_call: TRBV27

cdr3_aa: CSARVGGNIDGYTF
j_call: TRBJ1-2
v_call: TRBV20-1

cdr3_aa: CASSKWGQPDYNEQYF
j_call: .
v_call: TRBV6-1

cdr3_aa: CASSHERGRVTNTQYF
j_call: TRBJ2-3
v_call: TRBV11-2

cdr3_aa: CASSPHWGGTNYEQYF
j_call: .
v_call: TRBV5-1

cdr3_aa: CASSPPGDRAKNIQYF
j_call: TRBJ2-4
v_call: TRBV12-3/TRBV12-4

cdr3_aa: CASSFTGPRLKDMQYF
j_call: TRBJ2-3
v_call: TRBV27

cdr3_aa: CASTASGSYNEQFF
j_call: TRBJ2-1
v_call: TRBV27

cdr3_aa: CASSDGGPTDTQYF
j_call: TRBJ2-3
v_call: TRBV10-1

cdr3_aa: CASGRGRESPGNEQFF
j_call: TRBJ2-1
v_call: TRBV12-5

cdr3_aa: CASRPGQGNIYEQYF
j_call: TRBJ2-7
v_call: TRBV6-5

cdr3_aa: CASSQFSGTSFNEQFF
j_call: TRBJ2-1
v_call: TRBV6-1

cdr3_aa: CASSFVGGSTDTQYF
j_call: TRBJ2-3
v_call: TRBV12-3/TRBV12-4

cdr3_aa: CASSYGQGGEQYF
j_call: TRBJ2-7
v_call: TRBV7-2

cdr3_aa: CASSLWRDQPQHF
j_call: TRBJ1-5
v_call: TRBV7-2

cdr3_aa: CPSRLWEQGATNIQYF
j_call: TRBJ2-4
v_call: TRBV6-1

cdr3_aa: CAGIRDSNTDTQFF
j_call: TRBJ2-3
v_call: TRBV10-1

cdr3_aa: CASSPQFNQPQHF
j_call: TRBJ1-5
v_call: TRBV27

cdr3_aa: CSAPKDGETQYF
j_call: TRBJ2-5
v_call: TRBV20-1

cdr3_aa: CASSLVRSGDIQYF
j_call: TRBJ2-4
v_call: TRBV7-2

cdr3_aa: CASSGGEAYEQYF
j_call: TRBJ2-7
v_call: TRBV27

cdr3_aa: CASAPQVVGTGTLFF
j_call: .
v_call: TRBV10-2

cdr3_aa: CASSVRENTEAFF
j_call: TRBJ1-1
v_call: TRBV6-1

cdr3_aa: CATGQGAKDTQYF
j_call: TRBJ2-3
v_call: TRBV10-1

cdr3_aa: CATGVWGKDTQYF
j_call: TRBJ2-3
v_call: TRBV10-3

cdr3_aa: CASSEAQGRWSGKLFF
j_call: TRBJ1-4
v_call: TRBV6-1

cdr3_aa: CGSWGTSAKNIQYF
j_call: TRBJ2-4
v_call: TRBV10-2

cdr3_aa: CASRESIAKNTQYF
j_call: TRBJ2-4
v_call: TRBV6-1

cdr3_aa: CASKRSDTQYF
j_call: TRBJ2-3
v_call: TRBV2

cdr3_aa: CASSVESGSVYEQYF
j_call: .
v_call: TRBV9

cdr3_aa: CASSFGSGETTDTQYF
j_call: TRBJ2-3
v_call: TRBV6-5

cdr3_aa: CASRGQGGSSTDTQYF
j_call: TRBJ2-3
v_call: TRBV6-1

cdr3_aa: CASKRQGTLFNYGYTF
j_call: TRBJ1-2
v_call: TRBV6-5

cdr3_aa: CASCAGRGGSGKDTQYF
j_call: TRBJ2-3
v_call: TRBV27

cdr3_aa: CAGGTGGQDQETQYF
j_call: TRBJ2-3
v_call: TRBV27

cdr3_aa: CASSYTTGGYGELFF
j_call: TRBJ2-2
v_call: TRBV6-5

cdr3_aa: CASRSRDGLGGELFF
j_call: TRBJ2-2
v_call: TRBV3-1

cdr3_aa: CASAAYITDTQYF
j_call: TRBJ2-3
v_call: TRBV6-5

cdr3_aa: CASSQPIAEGREQYF
j_call: .
v_call: TRBV4-2

cdr3_aa: CASVGGPAALAKNIQYF
j_call: TRBJ2-4
v_call: TRBV27

cdr3_aa: CAGRRGKDTQYF
j_call: TRBJ2-3
v_call: TRBV27

cdr3_aa: CASSFSYQETQYF
j_call: TRBJ2-5
v_call: TRBV7-6

cdr3_aa: CASCRDHYTGELFF
j_call: TRBJ2-2
v_call: TRBV6-1

cdr3_aa: CARRLQSGITGEQFF
j_call: TRBJ2-2
v_call: TRBV6-5